What follows are 13 T cell receptor beta chains derived from one specimen sequenced in a study of blood T cells in healthy people across ages (dated by TCRdb to about 2015). The library was generated by 5' RACE. These reads were obtained on an Illumina HiSeq 2500. A second roughly 6 to 12 cycle PCR used a sample-barcoded 5' primer and a J-beta primer mix. TCRdb itself trimmed the public reads at Q25 with fastp, ran MiXCR and retained productive beta chains. Entries are consolidated by CDR3 protein sequence, retaining the most common genes and DNA. Within this sample are approximately 830,000 distinct CDR3 sequences, with 60% to 80% of them counted one time only. About a quarter of the sample is in the top ten clones. The specimen sequenced was blood. These receptors were collected from a man aged 30 to 45 in good health.

This rearrangement joins TRBV4-2 to TRBJ2-3; TRBD2 aligns across 8 bases. V was clipped by 1 base and J by 1 base; unmatched bases: 4. Per the germline V gene, CDR1 is LGHNA and CDR2 is YNFKEQ. The CDR3 loop spans 16 amino acids. The CDR3 DNA reads as TGTGCCAGCAGCCAAGCTATTAGCGGGGGCACAGATACGCAGTATTTT. Residues: CASSQAISGGTDTQYF.

The V and J genes are TRBV12-3 or TRBV12-4 and TRBJ2-4; maybe TRBD2 (6 bases). The CDR3 has 15 residues. Trimming shortened V by 5 bases and J by 3 bases, and 14 bases separated the two germline ends. The CDR3 bases are TGTGCCAGCAGTACCTCCGGGGGAGGCAAAAACATTCAGTACTTC. This gives the protein CASSTSGGGKNIQYF.

This chain uses TRBV7-6 with TRBJ1-5, with a weak D call TRBD1 (6 bases). The CDR3 runs 16 residues. Germline V gene sequence: CDR1 SGHVS, CDR2 FNYEAQ. Trimming removed 5 bases from V and 7 bases from J, with 21 bases in between. Written as DNA, the CDR3 is TGTGCCAGCAGCCCCGGCGACGCGGGGGCGGGACAGCCCCAGCATTTT. It encodes CASSPGDAGAGQPQHF.

The chain has TRBV7-8 and TRBJ2-1, with 7 nucleotides matching TRBD2. CDR3 length: 16 residues. The germline CDR1 and CDR2 sequences are SGHVS and FQNEAQ. With V trimmed by 2 bases and J by 2 bases, 6 bases remained unmatched. CDR3 residues: CASSLSPAGAYNEQFF. In DNA form, the CDR3 reads TGTGCCAGCAGCTTATCGCCGGCGGGGGCCTACAATGAGCAGTTCTTC. Full variable domain (rest looked up from reference TRBV7-8 and TRBJ2-1): GAGVSQSPRYKVAKRGQDVALRCDPISGHVSLFWYQQALGQGPEFLTYFQNEAQLDKSGLPSDRFFAERPEGSVSTLKIQRTQQEDSAVYLCASSLSPAGAYNEQFFGPGTRLTVL.

This sequence joins TRBV2 and TRBJ2-5; D gene ambiguous. Germline values: CDR1 SNHLY, CDR2 FYNNEI. V lost 2 bases, J lost 1 base, and 14 bases lay in between. The CDR3 covers 16 residues. The CDR3 is CASSEKGRNPQETQYF. The CDR3 DNA sequence: TGTGCCAGCAGTGAAAAGGGAAGAAACCCCCAAGAGACCCAGTACTTC.

The chain links TRBV9 to TRBJ2-2; 13 bases are shared with TRBD2. The CDR3 is 17 amino acids. The germline V gene has CDR1 SGDLS and CDR2 YYNGEE. V trimming: 6 bases; J trimming: 3 bases; junction bases outside the gene matches: 8. The CDR3 DNA follows: TGTGCCAGCACTAGGGGACTAGCGGGGCTTGACACCGGGGAGCTGTTTTTT. Residues: CASTRGLAGLDTGELFF. Based on the CDR3 plus reference TRBV9 and TRBJ2-2, the full variable domain is DSGVTQTPKHLITATGQRVTLRCSPRSGDLSVYWYQQSLDQGLQFLIQYYNGEERAKGNILERFSAQQFPDLHSELNLSSLELGDSALYFCASTRGLAGLDTGELFFGEGSRLTVL.

There are a few counts of this clonotype. V and J are TRBV3-1 and TRBJ2-7, with a possible D match to TRBD1 (5 bases). The germline V gene has CDR1 LGHDT and CDR2 YNNKEL (reference sequence). Trimming removed 8 bases at V and 1 base at J, with 15 bases between. CDR3 length: 14 amino acids. The CDR3 reads CASSPQDGSYEQYF. CDR3 DNA sequence: TGTGCCAGCTCGCCACAGGACGGATCCTACGAGCAGTACTTC.

The rearrangement uses TRBV21-1 and TRBJ2-1; no check of the table's D call, TRBD1, against the DNA was made. TRBV21-1 is a known pseudogene. This CDR3 has 16 amino acids. CDR3 loop: CASSKTGDRRCNEQFF. The CDR3 nucleotides are TGTGCCAGCAGCAAAACTGGGGACAGGCGTTGCAATGAGCAGTTCTTC.

This clonotype has a single count. The V gene is TRBV12-3 or TRBV12-4, the J gene TRBJ1-4, with D hard to call. The CDR3 extends over 13 amino acids. V lost 7 bases and J lost 2, with 8 bases in between. The CDR3, as DNA: TGTGCCAGCACCCGACGGACTAATGAAAAACTGTTTTTT. As protein: CASTRRTNEKLFF.

CDR3 protein: CSARWNRSYEQYF. The CDR3 bases are TGCAGTGCTAGATGGAACCGCTCCTACGAGCAGTACTTC. The J gene is TRBJ2-7, the V gene TRBV20-1; D unclear. This CDR3 region has 13 residues. CDR1 is DFQATT, CDR2 SNEGSKA, per germline (reference sequence). Trimming stripped 2 bases from V and 0 bases from J, with 8 bases between.

The gene calls are TRBV15 and TRBJ2-7; D remains ambiguous. Germline V gene sequence: CDR1 LNHNV, CDR2 YYDKDF (reference sequence). Trimming removed 3 bases from V and 6 bases from J, with 12 bases in between. The CDR3 spans 13 residues. The CDR3 DNA is TGTGCCACCAGCAGCGGACCATCGGGCGAGCAGTACTTC. Its translation is CATSSGPSGEQYF.

This rearrangement joins TRBV4-1 to TRBJ2-7; 7 nucleotides match TRBD1. Germline assignment: CDR1 MGHRA and CDR2 YSYEKL. The CDR3 sequence is 14 residues long. Trimming took 5 bases from V and 1 from J; bases not matched to a gene: 5. CDR3 in amino acids: CASSGPGQSYEQYF. The CDR3 DNA reads as TGCGCCAGCAGCGGTCCGGGACAGTCCTACGAGCAGTACTTC.

Only a few counts were recorded for this clonotype. The chain employs TRBV5-1 and TRBJ2-7; 8 positions agree with TRBD2. J gave up 2 bases and V 3 bases, and 4 bases lay outside the gene matches. The CDR3 sequence is 14 residues long. Germline V CDR1 and CDR2: SGHRS, YFSETQ. CDR3 loop: CASSSRTSTYEQYF. The CDR3 DNA reads as TGCGCCAGCAGCTCTCGGACTAGCACCTACGAGCAGTACTTC.